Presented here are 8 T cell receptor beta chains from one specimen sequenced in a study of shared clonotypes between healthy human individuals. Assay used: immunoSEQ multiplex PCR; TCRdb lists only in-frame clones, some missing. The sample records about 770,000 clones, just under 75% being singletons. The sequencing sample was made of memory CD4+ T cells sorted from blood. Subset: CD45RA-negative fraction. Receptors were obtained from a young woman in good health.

The CDR3 is CASSSDGLFEAFF. The CDR3 bases are TGTGCCAGCAGCTCGGACGGACTTTTTGAAGCTTTCTTT. This sequence joins TRBV4-2 and TRBJ1-1; the D is unclear. This CDR3 spans 13 amino acids. The V gene's germline CDR1 is LGHNA and CDR2 YNFKEQ. V was cut by 5 bases and J by 7 bases, with 14 bases left in between.

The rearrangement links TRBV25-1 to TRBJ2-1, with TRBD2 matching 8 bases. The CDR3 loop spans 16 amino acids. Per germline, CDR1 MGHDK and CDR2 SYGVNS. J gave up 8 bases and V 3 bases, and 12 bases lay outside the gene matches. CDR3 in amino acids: CASSDTPGLEFYEQFF. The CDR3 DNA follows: TGTGCCAGCAGTGATACGCCGGGACTAGAGTTTTATGAGCAGTTCTTC.

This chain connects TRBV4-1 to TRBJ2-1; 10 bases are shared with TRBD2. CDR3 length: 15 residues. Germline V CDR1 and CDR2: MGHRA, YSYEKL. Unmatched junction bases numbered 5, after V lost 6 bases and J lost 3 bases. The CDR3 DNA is TGCGCCAGCAGAAACGGACTAGCGGACTACAATGAGCAGTTCTTC. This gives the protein CASRNGLADYNEQFF.

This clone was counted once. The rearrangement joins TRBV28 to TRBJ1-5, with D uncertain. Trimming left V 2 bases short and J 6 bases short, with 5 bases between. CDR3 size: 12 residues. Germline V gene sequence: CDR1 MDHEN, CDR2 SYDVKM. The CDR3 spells CASSLLFQPQHF. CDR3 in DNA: TGTGCCAGCAGTTTACTGTTTCAGCCCCAGCATTTT. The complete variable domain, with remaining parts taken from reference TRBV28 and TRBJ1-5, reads DVKVTQSSRYLVKRTGEKVFLECVQDMDHENMFWYRQDPGLGLRLIYFSYDVKMKEKGDIPEGYSVSREKKERFSLILESASTNQTSMYLCASSLLFQPQHFGDGTRLSIL.

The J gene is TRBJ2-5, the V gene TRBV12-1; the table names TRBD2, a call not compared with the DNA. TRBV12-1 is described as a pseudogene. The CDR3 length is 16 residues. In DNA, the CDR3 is TGTGCCAGCAGTTCTGCGGGACTAGCGGGCTGGGAGACCCAGTACTTC. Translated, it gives CASSSAGLAGWETQYF.

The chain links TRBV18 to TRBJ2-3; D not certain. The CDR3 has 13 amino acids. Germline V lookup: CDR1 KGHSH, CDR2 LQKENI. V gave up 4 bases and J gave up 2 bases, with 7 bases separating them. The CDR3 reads CASSQTVTDTQYF. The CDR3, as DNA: TGTGCCAGCTCACAAACAGTCACAGATACGCAGTATTTT.

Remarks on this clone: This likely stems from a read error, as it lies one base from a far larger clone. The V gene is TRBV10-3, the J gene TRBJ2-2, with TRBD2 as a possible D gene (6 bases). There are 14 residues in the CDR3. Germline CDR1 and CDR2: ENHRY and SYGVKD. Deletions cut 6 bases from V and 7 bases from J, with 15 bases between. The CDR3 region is CAIRRDEANGELFF. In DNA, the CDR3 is TGTGCCATCAGGCGGGACGAAGCGAACGGGGAGCTGTTTTTT.

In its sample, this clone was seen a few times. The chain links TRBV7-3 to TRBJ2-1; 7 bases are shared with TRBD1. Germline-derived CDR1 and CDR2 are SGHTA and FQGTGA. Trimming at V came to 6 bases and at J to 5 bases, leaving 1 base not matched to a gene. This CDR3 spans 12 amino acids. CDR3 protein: CASSTGDNEQFF. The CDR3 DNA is TGTGCCAGCAGTACAGGGGACAATGAGCAGTTCTTC.